This section outlines one T cell receptor beta chain sequence together with its context. This clonotype was detected only once. No cognate antigen has been identified for it. No much larger clone is present one base from it, and per-base qualities are unavailable. A solitary read yields weak support. Libraries were made using RT-PCR. Sequenced using an Illumina HiSeq 2500. The public reads were reanalyzed by TCRdb: fastp trimming at Q25, MiXCR alignment, in-frame beta chains only. For every CDR3 protein sequence, its rows merge into one entry that carries the most common genes and DNA. In this sample the table shows roughly 570,000 distinct CDR3 sequences, about 14% of which occur a single time. Around 10% of the sample is taken by the ten largest. The data were obtained in a study of response to subunit inactivated influenza vaccine (dated by TCRdb to about 2018). Regarding the study in general: Deep quantitative profiling of the T cell receptor repertoire was used in the study to follow responses to a trivalent subunit inactivated influenza vaccine.

Overall study outcomes, separate from this receptor: It was suggested by the authors that each seasonal influenza vaccination may recruit only a limited number of new T cells.

Spanning cysteine to phenylalanine, the CDR3 consists of 15 amino acids. Only CDR3 DNA is held: 45 bases, read in frame from base 1. Relative to germline, V is 8 bases shorter and J is 2 bases shorter, with 17 bases between their ends. The germline V gene (reference sequence) provides CDR1 MNHEY and CDR2 SMNVEV. The receptor's source is a man in his fifties who received an inactivated influenza vaccine. Donor details come from another sample of the same person, matched by shared clones. The sequence is built from TRBV27 and TRBJ2-3, with TRBD2 tentatively as D gene (6 bases match). The sequencing used PBMCs from blood, collected 11 to 12 days after vaccination. CDR3 reads: CASGSLREYTDTQYF. The nucleotides read TGTGCCAGCGGTTCCCTCCGGGAGTACACAGATACGCAGTATTTT.